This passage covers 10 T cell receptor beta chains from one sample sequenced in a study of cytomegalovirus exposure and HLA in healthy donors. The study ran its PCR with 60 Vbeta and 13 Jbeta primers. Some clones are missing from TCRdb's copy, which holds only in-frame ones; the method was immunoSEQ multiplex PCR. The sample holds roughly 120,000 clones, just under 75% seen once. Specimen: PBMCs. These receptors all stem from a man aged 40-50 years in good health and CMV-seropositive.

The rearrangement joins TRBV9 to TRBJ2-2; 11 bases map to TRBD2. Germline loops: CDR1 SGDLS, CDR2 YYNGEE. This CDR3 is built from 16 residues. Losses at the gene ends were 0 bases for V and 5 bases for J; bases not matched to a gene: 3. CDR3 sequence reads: CASSVGLAGITGELFF. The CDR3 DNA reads TGTGCCAGCAGCGTAGGACTAGCGGGGATTACCGGGGAGCTGTTTTTT.

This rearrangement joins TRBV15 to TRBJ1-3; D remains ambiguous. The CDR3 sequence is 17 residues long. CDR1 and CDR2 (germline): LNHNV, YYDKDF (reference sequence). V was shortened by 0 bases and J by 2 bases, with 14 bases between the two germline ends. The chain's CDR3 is CATSRDMAQLAGNTIYF. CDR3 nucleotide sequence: TGTGCCACCAGCAGAGATATGGCCCAGTTGGCTGGAAACACCATATATTTT.

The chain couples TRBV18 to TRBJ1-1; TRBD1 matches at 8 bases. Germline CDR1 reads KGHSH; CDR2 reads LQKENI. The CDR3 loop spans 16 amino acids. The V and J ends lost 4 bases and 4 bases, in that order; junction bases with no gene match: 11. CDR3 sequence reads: CASSRGQAQGSTEAFF. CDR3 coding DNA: TGTGCCAGCTCACGGGGACAGGCCCAGGGAAGCACTGAAGCTTTCTTT.

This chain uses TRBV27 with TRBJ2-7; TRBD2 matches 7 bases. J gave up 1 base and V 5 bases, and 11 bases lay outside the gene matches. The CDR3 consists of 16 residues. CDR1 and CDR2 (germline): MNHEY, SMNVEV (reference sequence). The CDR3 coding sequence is TGTGCCAGCAGTCCACCCTCGCCGGGAGGATCCTACGAGCAGTACTTC. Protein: CASSPPSPGGSYEQYF.

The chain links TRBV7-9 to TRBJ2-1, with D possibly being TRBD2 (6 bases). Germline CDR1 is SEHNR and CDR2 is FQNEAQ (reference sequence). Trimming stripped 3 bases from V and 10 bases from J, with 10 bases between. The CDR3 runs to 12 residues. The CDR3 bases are TGTGCCAGCAGCTTTTTAGCGGAGGAGCAGTTCTTC. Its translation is CASSFLAEEQFF.

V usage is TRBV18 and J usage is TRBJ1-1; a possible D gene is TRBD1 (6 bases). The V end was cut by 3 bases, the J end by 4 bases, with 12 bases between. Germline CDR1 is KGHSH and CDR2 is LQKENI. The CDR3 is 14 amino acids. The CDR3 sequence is CASSPIEGGTEAFF. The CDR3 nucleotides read TGTGCCAGCTCACCTATCGAAGGGGGCACTGAAGCTTTCTTT.

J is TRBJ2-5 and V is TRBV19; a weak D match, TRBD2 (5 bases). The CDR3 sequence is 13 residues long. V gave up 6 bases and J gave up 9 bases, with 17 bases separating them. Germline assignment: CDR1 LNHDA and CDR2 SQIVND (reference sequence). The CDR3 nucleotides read TGTGCCAGTAGCCGTGTGGGCCCCGGGGCCCAGTACTTC. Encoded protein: CASSRVGPGAQYF.

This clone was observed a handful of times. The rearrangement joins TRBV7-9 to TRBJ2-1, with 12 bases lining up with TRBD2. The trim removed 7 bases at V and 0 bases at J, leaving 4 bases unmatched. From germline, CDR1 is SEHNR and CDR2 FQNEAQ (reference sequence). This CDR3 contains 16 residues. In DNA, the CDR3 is TGTGCCAGCACGACTAGCGGGGGAGACTCCTACAATGAGCAGTTCTTC. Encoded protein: CASTTSGGDSYNEQFF.

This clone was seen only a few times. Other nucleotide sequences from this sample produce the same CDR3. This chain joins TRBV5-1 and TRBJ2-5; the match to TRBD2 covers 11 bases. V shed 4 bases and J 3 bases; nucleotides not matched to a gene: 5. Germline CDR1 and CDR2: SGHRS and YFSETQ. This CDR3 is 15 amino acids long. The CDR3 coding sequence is TGCGCCAGCAGCCGTGGGACTAGCGGAAAAGAGACCCAGTACTTC. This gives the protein CASSRGTSGKETQYF.

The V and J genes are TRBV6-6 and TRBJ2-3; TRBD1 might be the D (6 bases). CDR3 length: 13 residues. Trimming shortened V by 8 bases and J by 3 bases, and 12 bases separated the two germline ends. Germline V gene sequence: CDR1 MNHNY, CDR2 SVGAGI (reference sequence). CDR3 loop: CASVPQGTDTQYF. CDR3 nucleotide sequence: TGTGCCAGCGTCCCGCAGGGGACAGATACGCAGTATTTT.